Following are 14 T cell receptor beta chains from one sample sequenced in a study of blood T cell repertoires in COVID-19. TCRdb's table, derived via immunoSEQ multiplex PCR, lists solely in-frame clones and lacks some. The sample has about 400,000 clones, just over 85% seen once. Sequencing input: peripheral blood. Source of these receptors: a woman aged 25 to 39 with active or convalescent COVID-19.

The genes are TRBV9 and TRBJ1-1; maybe TRBD1 (6 bases). V was clipped by 2 bases and J by 4 bases, with 9 bases between them. The CDR3 runs 13 residues. Germline V gives CDR1 SGDLS, CDR2 YYNGEE. CDR3 DNA sequence: TGTGCCAGCAGCGTCGGGACAAGCACTGAAGCTTTCTTT. Protein: CASSVGTSTEAFF.

In its sample, this clone was seen a few times. V and J are TRBV30 and TRBJ2-7; D is perhaps TRBD2 (5 bases). V lost 0 bases and J lost 7, with 16 bases in between. This CDR3 is 14 amino acids long. Germline CDR1 GTSNPN, CDR2 SVGIG (reference sequence). The DNA of the CDR3 is TGTGCCTGGAGTGTACTAAACGGGGTAGGAGAGCAGTACTTC. It specifies CAWSVLNGVGEQYF. The entire variable domain, with the rest obtained from reference TRBV30 and TRBJ2-7, is as follows: SQTIHQWPATLVQPVGSPLSLECTVEGTSNPNLYWYRQAAGRGLQLLFYSVGIGQISSEVPQNLSASRPQDRQFILSSKKLLLSDSGFYLCAWSVLNGVGEQYFGPGTRLTVT.

The chain employs TRBV6-2 or TRBV6-3 and TRBJ2-1; D gene ambiguous. V was cut by 2 bases and J by 9 bases, with 23 bases left in between. The germline CDR1 and CDR2 sequences are MNHEY and SVGEGT. This CDR3 has 17 amino acids. The DNA of the CDR3 is TGTGCCAGCAGTTACCCTCTCACAGCTCCTACTTATTTTGAGCAGTTCTTC. The encoded protein is CASSYPLTAPTYFEQFF.

This clone was found once. This rearrangement joins TRBV30 to TRBJ1-5, with 8 bases identical to TRBD1. This CDR3 is built from 17 residues. Germline CDR1 and CDR2: GTSNPN and SVGIG (reference sequence). With V trimmed by 1 base and J by 2 bases, 10 bases remained unmatched. As DNA, the CDR3 is TGTGCCTGGAGTGAAGCCCTCCAGACAGGGGGCAATCAGCCCCAGCATTTT. This encodes CAWSEALQTGGNQPQHF.

The gene calls are TRBV19 and TRBJ1-4; 10 positions agree with TRBD1. V was clipped by 5 bases and J by 7 bases; unmatched bases: 4. The CDR3 totals 14 residues. Germline loops: CDR1 LNHDA, CDR2 SQIVND (reference sequence). This chain's CDR3 is CASSPDRGPEKLFF. The CDR3 DNA is TGTGCCAGTAGTCCCGACAGGGGGCCTGAAAAACTGTTTTTT.

V gene TRBV25-1 combines with J gene TRBJ2-1; TRBD2 is a possible D gene (6 bases). This CDR3 spans 14 amino acids. With 3 bases removed from V and 4 bases from J, the gap between germline ends came to 10 bases. CDR1 and CDR2 from the germline V gene are MGHDK and SYGVNS. CDR3 sequence: CASSESGLYNEQFF. DNA of the CDR3: TGTGCCAGCAGTGAGTCGGGACTTTACAATGAGCAGTTCTTC.

This clone was detected a few times. The chain recombines TRBV3-1 (or the pseudogene TRBV3-2) with TRBJ2-7; 7 bases map to TRBD2. Germline V gene lookup returns CDR1 LGHDT and CDR2 YNNKEL (reference sequence). Losses at the gene ends were 4 bases for V and 3 bases for J; bases not matched to a gene: 3. The CDR3 runs to 13 residues. In DNA, the CDR3 is TGTGCCAGCAGCCCCCGGACTAGCTACGAGCAGTACTTC. Translating it yields CASSPRTSYEQYF.

CDR3 region: CASMLLAGGGEQFF. CDR3 nucleotide sequence: TGTGCCAGCATGTTACTAGCGGGGGGGGGTGAGCAGTTCTTC. The chain is built from TRBV6-5 and TRBJ2-1, with 13 bases fitting TRBD2. Unmatched junction bases numbered 6, after V lost 7 bases and J lost 9 bases. The CDR3 consists of 14 residues. The germline CDR1 and CDR2 sequences are MNHEY and SVGAGI.

This clone has a single count. The gene calls are TRBV5-1 and TRBJ1-4, with 9 bases aligning to TRBD1. CDR3 length: 16 amino acids. The V gene's germline CDR1 is SGHRS and CDR2 YFSETQ. The J segment lost 5 bases and the V segment lost 5 bases, leaving 10 bases of the junction unmatched. CDR3 region: CASSFAAGTGNEKLFF. The CDR3 nucleotides read TGCGCCAGCAGTTTCGCCGCCGGGACAGGGAATGAAAAACTGTTTTTT.

The chain combines TRBV5-1 with TRBJ2-2, with a weak D call TRBD1 (6 bases). The CDR3 is 15 amino acids. CDR1 and CDR2 (germline): SGHRS, YFSETQ. The germline V and J ends were trimmed by 4 bases and 5 bases, with 15 bases remaining between them. The CDR3 region has the DNA TGCGCCAGCAGCGACGCACAGGGAAAGACCGGGGAGCTGTTTTTT. Encoded protein: CASSDAQGKTGELFF.

The chain links TRBV5-1 to TRBJ1-1, with 7 bases aligning to TRBD1. The germline gives CDR1 SGHRS, CDR2 YFSETQ. J was trimmed by 11 bases and V by 4 bases; bases with no gene match: 11. The CDR3 has 13 amino acids. The CDR3 is CASSVGEGARAFF. The CDR3 DNA follows: TGCGCCAGCAGCGTCGGCGAGGGGGCGCGGGCTTTCTTT.

The gene calls are TRBV2 and TRBJ1-2; 11 nucleotides agree with TRBD1. The V segment lost 8 bases and the J segment 7 bases; nucleotides outside the gene matches: 6. Germline CDR1 is SNHLY and CDR2 is FYNNEI. CDR3 size: 13 residues. The CDR3 DNA is TGTGCCAGCGGACAGGGGGCTTTAGGTGGCTACACCTTC. Translated: CASGQGALGGYTF.

The gene calls are TRBV6-5 and TRBJ1-1, with unresolved D. This CDR3 contains 13 residues. CDR1 and CDR2 (germline): MNHEY, SVGAGI. The V gene lost 2 bases and the J gene lost 2 bases, with 6 bases spanning the gap. The CDR3 sequence is CASSYLRNTEAFF. The CDR3 coding sequence is TGTGCCAGCAGTTACCTTCGTAACACTGAAGCTTTCTTT.

V gene TRBV6-5 combines with J gene TRBJ1-3; weak D call: TRBD1 (5 bases). The CDR3 sequence is 16 residues long. V gave up 4 bases and J gave up 1 base, with 14 bases separating them. From germline, CDR1 is MNHEY and CDR2 SVGAGI. The CDR3 loop reads CASSWSPGESGNTIYF. The CDR3 DNA reads TGTGCCAGCAGTTGGTCCCCGGGGGAATCTGGAAACACCATATATTTT.